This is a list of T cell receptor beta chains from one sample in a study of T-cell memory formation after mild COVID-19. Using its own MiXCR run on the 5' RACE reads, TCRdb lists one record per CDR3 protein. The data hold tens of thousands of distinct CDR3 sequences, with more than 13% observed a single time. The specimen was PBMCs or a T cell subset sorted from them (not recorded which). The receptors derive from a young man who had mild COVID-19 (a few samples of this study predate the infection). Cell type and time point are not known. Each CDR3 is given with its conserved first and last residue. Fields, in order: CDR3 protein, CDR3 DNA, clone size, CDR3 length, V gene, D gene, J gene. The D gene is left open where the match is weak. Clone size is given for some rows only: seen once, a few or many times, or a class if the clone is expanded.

CDR3 protein: CASSSSSVPFFF; CDR3 DNA: TGTGCCAGCAGTTCTAGCAGCGTGCCCTTTTTCTTC; clone size: -; CDR3 length: 12; V gene: TRBV12-3/TRBV12-4; D gene: -; J gene: TRBJ2-1
CDR3 protein: CASSQDRANTEAFF; CDR3 DNA: TGTGCCAGCAGCCAAGATCGGGCCAACACTGAAGCTTTCTTT; clone size: few; CDR3 length: 14; V gene: TRBV4-2; D gene: -; J gene: TRBJ1-1
CDR3 protein: CATSEGDRSEAFF; CDR3 DNA: TGTGCCACCTCCGAGGGAGACAGGTCCGAAGCTTTCTTT; clone size: -; CDR3 length: 13; V gene: TRBV6-1; D gene: -; J gene: TRBJ1-1
CDR3 protein: CASSPLTGGIQETQYF; CDR3 DNA: TGTGCCAGCAGTCCCCTAACGGGGGGGATCCAAGAGACCCAGTACTTC; clone size: -; CDR3 length: 16; V gene: TRBV6-4; D gene: TRBD2; J gene: TRBJ2-5
CDR3 protein: CASSQYKGAGQPQHF; CDR3 DNA: TGCGCCAGCAGCCAGTATAAGGGGGCAGGTCAGCCCCAGCATTTT; clone size: -; CDR3 length: 15; V gene: TRBV4-3; D gene: TRBD1; J gene: TRBJ1-5
CDR3 protein: CASKSTSGGDTDTQYF; CDR3 DNA: TGTGCCAGTAAATCGACTAGCGGGGGGGACACAGATACGCAGTATTTT; clone size: few; CDR3 length: 16; V gene: TRBV6-4; D gene: TRBD2; J gene: TRBJ2-3
CDR3 protein: CASSLAGLAETQYF; CDR3 DNA: TGTGCCAGCAGCTTAGCGGGACTGGCGGAGACCCAGTACTTC; clone size: few; CDR3 length: 14; V gene: TRBV7-9; D gene: -; J gene: TRBJ2-5
CDR3 protein: CASSLGGPSGPLNTEAFF; CDR3 DNA: TGCGCCAGCAGCTTGGGGGGGCCCTCGGGACCCTTAAACACTGAAGCTTTCTTT; clone size: -; CDR3 length: 18; V gene: TRBV5-1; D gene: -; J gene: TRBJ1-1
CDR3 protein: CASSLGGGPNEQFF; CDR3 DNA: TGTGCCAGCAGCTTAGGGGGCGGCCCCAATGAGCAGTTCTTC; clone size: -; CDR3 length: 14; V gene: TRBV7-2; D gene: -; J gene: TRBJ2-1
CDR3 protein: CASSQEGGELTRETQYF; CDR3 DNA: TGTGCCAGCAGCCAAGAAGGGGGGGAGCTAACCCGGGAGACCCAGTACTTC; clone size: -; CDR3 length: 17; V gene: TRBV4-2; D gene: -; J gene: TRBJ2-5
CDR3 protein: CASRGGYNSPLHF; CDR3 DNA: TGTGCCAGCCGAGGGGGCTATAATTCACCCCTCCACTTT; clone size: -; CDR3 length: 13; V gene: TRBV7-9; D gene: -; J gene: TRBJ1-6
CDR3 protein: CASSESPDSSYEQYF; CDR3 DNA: TGCGCCAGCAGTGAGTCGCCCGATTCCTCCTACGAGCAGTACTTC; clone size: few; CDR3 length: 15; V gene: TRBV10-2; D gene: -; J gene: TRBJ2-7
CDR3 protein: CASSIYGRLNTEAFF; CDR3 DNA: TGTGCCAGTAGTATCTACGGCAGACTGAACACTGAAGCTTTCTTT; clone size: -; CDR3 length: 15; V gene: TRBV19; D gene: -; J gene: TRBJ1-1
CDR3 protein: CASSQDGGTGNEKLFF; CDR3 DNA: TGTGCCAGCAGCCAAGATGGAGGGACAGGGAATGAAAAACTGTTTTTT; clone size: -; CDR3 length: 16; V gene: TRBV4-2; D gene: TRBD1; J gene: TRBJ1-4
CDR3 protein: CASSVAPSVRPEGTQYF; CDR3 DNA: TGTGCCAGCAGCGTAGCTCCGTCCGTCCGTCCGGAAGGGACCCAGTACTTC; clone size: many; CDR3 length: 17; V gene: TRBV9; D gene: -; J gene: TRBJ2-5
CDR3 protein: CSARGARDRGHEQYF; CDR3 DNA: TGCAGTGCTAGAGGGGCACGGGACAGGGGCCACGAGCAGTACTTC; clone size: few; CDR3 length: 15; V gene: TRBV20-1; D gene: TRBD1; J gene: TRBJ2-7
CDR3 protein: CASSHLDRRDTIYF; CDR3 DNA: TGCGCCAGCAGCCATCTAGACAGACGCGACACCATATATTTT; clone size: -; CDR3 length: 14; V gene: TRBV4-1; D gene: -; J gene: TRBJ1-3
CDR3 protein: CASSNQARINTEAFF; CDR3 DNA: TGTGCCAGTAGTAACCAGGCTAGGATAAACACTGAAGCTTTCTTT; clone size: -; CDR3 length: 15; V gene: TRBV19; D gene: -; J gene: TRBJ1-1
CDR3 protein: CASSYTIQALYNEQFF; CDR3 DNA: TGTGCCAGCAGTTATACGATCCAGGCCCTCTACAATGAGCAGTTCTTC; clone size: few; CDR3 length: 16; V gene: TRBV6-5; D gene: -; J gene: TRBJ2-1
CDR3 protein: CASGLPGGHNEQFF; CDR3 DNA: TGTGCTAGTGGTTTGCCGGGGGGCCACAATGAGCAGTTCTTC; clone size: few; CDR3 length: 14; V gene: TRBV12-5; D gene: -; J gene: TRBJ2-1
CDR3 protein: CSAIVGTGVPEQYF; CDR3 DNA: TGCAGTGCTATCGTCGGGACAGGAGTCCCCGAGCAGTACTTC; clone size: many; CDR3 length: 14; V gene: TRBV20-1; D gene: TRBD1; J gene: TRBJ2-7
CDR3 protein: CASSSDRVTDTQYF; CDR3 DNA: TGTGCCAGCAGCTCGGACAGGGTCACAGATACGCAGTATTTT; clone size: many; CDR3 length: 14; V gene: TRBV9; D gene: TRBD1; J gene: TRBJ2-3
CDR3 protein: CASSPRQGMRTYTQYF; CDR3 DNA: TGTGCCAGCAGCCCCCGACAGGGAATGCGCACATATACGCAGTATTTT; clone size: few; CDR3 length: 16; V gene: TRBV7-6; D gene: TRBD1; J gene: TRBJ2-3
CDR3 protein: CASSDPGDSSADTQYF; CDR3 DNA: TGCGCCAGCAGTGACCCAGGGGACTCCTCGGCAGATACGCAGTATTTT; clone size: -; CDR3 length: 16; V gene: TRBV10-1; D gene: -; J gene: TRBJ2-3
CDR3 protein: CASSPSGTGLTGELFF; CDR3 DNA: TGCGCCAGCAGCCCGTCGGGGACAGGGCTCACCGGGGAGCTGTTTTTT; clone size: few; CDR3 length: 16; V gene: TRBV4-1; D gene: TRBD1; J gene: TRBJ2-2
CDR3 protein: CASSSGPGYEPQHF; CDR3 DNA: TGTGCCAGCAGTTCTGGGCCAGGTTATGAGCCCCAGCATTTT; clone size: many; CDR3 length: 14; V gene: TRBV6-5; D gene: -; J gene: TRBJ1-5
CDR3 protein: CASSLDRGLGYNEQFF; CDR3 DNA: TGTGCCAGCAGCTTGGACAGGGGGCTCGGCTACAATGAGCAGTTCTTC; clone size: few; CDR3 length: 16; V gene: TRBV5-5; D gene: TRBD1; J gene: TRBJ2-1
CDR3 protein: CSVSLGQGGYYGYTF; CDR3 DNA: TGCAGCGTTTCTTTGGGACAGGGAGGGTACTATGGCTACACCTTC; clone size: few; CDR3 length: 15; V gene: TRBV29-1; D gene: TRBD1; J gene: TRBJ1-2
CDR3 protein: CSAPGPYEQYF; CDR3 DNA: TGCAGTGCCCCAGGGCCCTACGAGCAGTACTTC; clone size: -; CDR3 length: 11; V gene: TRBV20-1; D gene: -; J gene: TRBJ2-7
CDR3 protein: CASSSLAGLDEQFF; CDR3 DNA: TGTGCCAGCAGCTCTTTAGCGGGTCTCGATGAGCAGTTCTTC; clone size: -; CDR3 length: 14; V gene: TRBV7-6; D gene: TRBD2; J gene: TRBJ2-1
CDR3 protein: CASSRPGGSGANVLTF; CDR3 DNA: TGCGCCAGCAGCAGGCCCGGGGGCTCTGGGGCCAACGTCCTGACTTTC; clone size: few; CDR3 length: 16; V gene: TRBV4-1; D gene: -; J gene: TRBJ2-6
CDR3 protein: CASGGYNSPLHF; CDR3 DNA: TGTGCCAGCGGGGGATATAATTCACCCCTCCACTTT; clone size: few; CDR3 length: 12; V gene: TRBV7-6; D gene: -; J gene: TRBJ1-6
CDR3 protein: CASSFGTGDYEQYF; CDR3 DNA: TGCGCCAGCAGCTTCGGGACGGGAGACTACGAGCAGTACTTC; clone size: -; CDR3 length: 14; V gene: TRBV5-1; D gene: -; J gene: TRBJ2-7
CDR3 protein: CASSSSQGLGTEAFF; CDR3 DNA: TGTGCCAGCAGTAGCTCCCAGGGGCTCGGCACTGAAGCTTTCTTT; clone size: -; CDR3 length: 15; V gene: TRBV6-5; D gene: -; J gene: TRBJ1-1
CDR3 protein: CASSLALTGSADTQYF; CDR3 DNA: TGTGCCAGCAGCTTAGCGCTGACGGGGAGCGCAGATACGCAGTATTTT; clone size: -; CDR3 length: 16; V gene: TRBV7-2; D gene: -; J gene: TRBJ2-3
CDR3 protein: CASSTQGAGEQYF; CDR3 DNA: TGTGCCAGCAGCACCCAGGGGGCCGGCGAGCAGTACTTC; clone size: few; CDR3 length: 13; V gene: TRBV12-3/TRBV12-4; D gene: TRBD1; J gene: TRBJ2-7
CDR3 protein: CASSTGPKNTEAFF; CDR3 DNA: TGCGCCAGCAGCACGGGACCCAAGAACACTGAAGCTTTCTTT; clone size: -; CDR3 length: 14; V gene: TRBV5-1; D gene: -; J gene: TRBJ1-1
CDR3 protein: CASSLARLDRGRRNTEAFF; CDR3 DNA: TGTGCCAGCAGCTTAGCAAGGTTGGACAGGGGCCGACGGAACACTGAAGCTTTCTTT; clone size: -; CDR3 length: 19; V gene: TRBV11-2; D gene: TRBD1; J gene: TRBJ1-1
CDR3 protein: CASSLSEVLETQYF; CDR3 DNA: TGTGCCAGCAGCTTATCAGAGGTATTGGAGACCCAGTACTTC; clone size: few; CDR3 length: 14; V gene: TRBV7-6; D gene: -; J gene: TRBJ2-5
CDR3 protein: CSGTIAGQRSTDTQYF; CDR3 DNA: TGCAGTGGGACAATCGCTGGACAGAGAAGCACAGATACGCAGTATTTT; clone size: few; CDR3 length: 16; V gene: TRBV20-1; D gene: -; J gene: TRBJ2-3
CDR3 protein: CASSGAPGATEAFF; CDR3 DNA: TGTGCCAGCAGCGGGGCCCCGGGGGCCACTGAAGCTTTCTTT; clone size: -; CDR3 length: 14; V gene: TRBV5-4; D gene: -; J gene: TRBJ1-1
CDR3 protein: CASSSGPSYEQYF; CDR3 DNA: TGTGCCAGCAGCTCGGGGCCCTCCTACGAGCAGTACTTC; clone size: -; CDR3 length: 13; V gene: TRBV11-1; D gene: -; J gene: TRBJ2-7
CDR3 protein: CATGLAGEETQYF; CDR3 DNA: TGTGCCACCGGTTTGGCAGGGGAAGAGACCCAGTACTTC; clone size: -; CDR3 length: 13; V gene: TRBV24-1; D gene: -; J gene: TRBJ2-5
CDR3 protein: CASSPTSLANTGELFF; CDR3 DNA: TGTGCCAGCAGCCCGACGAGCCTCGCGAACACCGGGGAGCTGTTTTTT; clone size: many; CDR3 length: 16; V gene: TRBV5-5; D gene: -; J gene: TRBJ2-2
CDR3 protein: CASSSGRPRNTQYF; CDR3 DNA: TGTGCCAGCAGTTCCGGGAGACCAAGGAATACGCAGTATTTT; clone size: few; CDR3 length: 14; V gene: TRBV27; D gene: -; J gene: TRBJ2-3
CDR3 protein: CASSQDLASSGNTIYF; CDR3 DNA: TGCGCCAGCAGCCAAGATCTGGCATCGTCCGGAAACACCATATATTTT; clone size: -; CDR3 length: 16; V gene: TRBV4-3; D gene: -; J gene: TRBJ1-3
CDR3 protein: CASGFRGDYEQYF; CDR3 DNA: TGTGCCAGCGGGTTCCGAGGGGACTACGAGCAGTACTTC; clone size: -; CDR3 length: 13; V gene: TRBV27; D gene: -; J gene: TRBJ2-7
CDR3 protein: CASSSGRQETQYF; CDR3 DNA: TGTGCCAGCAGTTCGGGCAGGCAAGAGACCCAGTACTTC; clone size: -; CDR3 length: 13; V gene: TRBV5-6; D gene: -; J gene: TRBJ2-5
CDR3 protein: CASSQLTGRYFYEQYF; CDR3 DNA: TGTGCCAGCAGCCAGCTGACAGGGAGATACTTTTACGAGCAGTACTTC; clone size: few; CDR3 length: 16; V gene: TRBV3-1; D gene: TRBD1; J gene: TRBJ2-7
CDR3 protein: CASSRTTGTGLYEQYF; CDR3 DNA: TGTGCCAGCAGCCGAACGACCGGGACAGGACTTTACGAGCAGTACTTC; clone size: few; CDR3 length: 16; V gene: TRBV7-9; D gene: TRBD1; J gene: TRBJ2-7
CDR3 protein: CASSLIARNTGELFF; CDR3 DNA: TGTGCCAGCAGCTTAATCGCTAGGAACACCGGGGAGCTGTTTTTT; clone size: -; CDR3 length: 15; V gene: TRBV7-9; D gene: -; J gene: TRBJ2-2
CDR3 protein: CASSQHTSGGPRTDTQYF; CDR3 DNA: TGTGCCAGCAGCCAACATACTAGCGGGGGACCTCGCACAGATACGCAGTATTTT; clone size: few; CDR3 length: 18; V gene: TRBV4-2; D gene: TRBD2; J gene: TRBJ2-3
CDR3 protein: CASSSIGRNTEAFF; CDR3 DNA: TGTGCCAGCAGTTCGATAGGGAGGAACACTGAAGCTTTCTTT; clone size: many; CDR3 length: 14; V gene: TRBV6-5; D gene: -; J gene: TRBJ1-1
CDR3 protein: CASSRVLGEAFF; CDR3 DNA: TGCGCCAGCAGCCGGGTCCTCGGAGAAGCTTTCTTT; clone size: -; CDR3 length: 12; V gene: TRBV4-1; D gene: -; J gene: TRBJ1-1
CDR3 protein: CASSLGARSTDTQYF; CDR3 DNA: TGCGCCAGCAGCCTCGGCGCCAGGAGCACAGATACGCAGTATTTT; clone size: -; CDR3 length: 15; V gene: TRBV4-1; D gene: -; J gene: TRBJ2-3
CDR3 protein: CASSSGVDTQYF; CDR3 DNA: TGTGCCAGCAGCTCAGGGGTAGATACGCAGTATTTT; clone size: -; CDR3 length: 12; V gene: TRBV7-2; D gene: -; J gene: TRBJ2-3
CDR3 protein: CASSLGTSGVYEQYF; CDR3 DNA: TGTGCCAGCAGCCTTGGGACTAGCGGGGTGTACGAGCAGTACTTC; clone size: many; CDR3 length: 15; V gene: TRBV27; D gene: TRBD2; J gene: TRBJ2-7
CDR3 protein: CATYGGGRTGELFF; CDR3 DNA: TGTGCCACCTATGGGGGGGGGCGTACCGGGGAGCTGTTTTTT; clone size: -; CDR3 length: 14; V gene: TRBV10-3; D gene: -; J gene: TRBJ2-2
CDR3 protein: CASSQGGLGGEHTGELFF; CDR3 DNA: TGTGCCAGCAGCCAAGGAGGACTGGGCGGAGAACACACCGGGGAGCTGTTTTTT; clone size: -; CDR3 length: 18; V gene: TRBV4-2; D gene: -; J gene: TRBJ2-2